The source of this T cell receptor beta chain is a study of blood T cell repertoires in COVID-19. Methods used by the authors: Estimation of nucleated cell counts was performed using reference gene primer amplification. TCRdb keeps only in-frame clones here, not all; method: immunoSEQ multiplex PCR. V, J and clone size are taken as reported in that table, and D and trimming were inferred from the DNA itself. This table has approximately 240,000 clones, roughly 82% appearing once. The CDR3 loop spans 16 amino acids. The V segment lost 3 bases and the J segment 5 bases; nucleotides outside the gene matches: 8. Per germline, CDR1 LNHDA and CDR2 SQIVND (reference sequence).

The chain links TRBV19 to TRBJ2-5; the match to TRBD2 covers 11 bases. The TCR sequence derives from an elderly woman with active or convalescent COVID-19. Material: peripheral blood. The CDR3 sequence is CASSIRSSGRRETQYF. In DNA, the CDR3 is TGTGCCAGTAGTATCCGCTCTAGCGGGAGGAGGGAGACCCAGTACTTC.